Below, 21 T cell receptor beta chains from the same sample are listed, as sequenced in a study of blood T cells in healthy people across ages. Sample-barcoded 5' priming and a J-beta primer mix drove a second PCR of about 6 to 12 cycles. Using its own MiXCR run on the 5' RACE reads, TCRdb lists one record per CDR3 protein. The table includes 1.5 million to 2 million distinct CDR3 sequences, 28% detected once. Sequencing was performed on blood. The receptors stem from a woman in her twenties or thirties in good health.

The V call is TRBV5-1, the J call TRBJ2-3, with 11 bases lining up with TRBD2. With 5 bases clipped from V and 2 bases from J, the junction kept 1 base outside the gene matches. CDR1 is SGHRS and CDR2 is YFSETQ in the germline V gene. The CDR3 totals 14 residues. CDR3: CASRGLADTDTQYF. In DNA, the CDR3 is TGCGCCAGCAGGGGACTAGCGGACACAGATACGCAGTATTTT.

The CDR3 DNA sequence: TGTGCCAGCAGTTTATCTTTTTCCGGGACAGGGGGCAGTGAGCAGTTCTTC. Its protein product is CASSLSFSGTGGSEQFF. The chain employs TRBV28 and TRBJ2-1; 12 bases are shared with TRBD1. This CDR3 region has 17 residues. Germline CDR1 is MDHEN and CDR2 is SYDVKM. The V and J ends lost 1 base and 9 bases, in that order; junction bases with no gene match: 10.

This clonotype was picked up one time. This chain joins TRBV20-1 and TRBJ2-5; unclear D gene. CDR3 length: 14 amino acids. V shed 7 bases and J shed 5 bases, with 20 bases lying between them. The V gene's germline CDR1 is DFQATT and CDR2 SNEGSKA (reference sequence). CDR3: CSVGGVGFGETQYF. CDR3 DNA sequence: TGCAGTGTTGGCGGCGTTGGCTTCGGGGAGACCCAGTACTTC.

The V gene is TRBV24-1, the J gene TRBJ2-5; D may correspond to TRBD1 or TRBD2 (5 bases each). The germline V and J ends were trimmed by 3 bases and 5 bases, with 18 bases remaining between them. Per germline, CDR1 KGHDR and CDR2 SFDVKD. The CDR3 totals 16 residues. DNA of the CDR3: TGTGCCACCAGTGATACCAGGGACGTGGTCACGGAGACCCAGTACTTC. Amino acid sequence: CATSDTRDVVTETQYF.

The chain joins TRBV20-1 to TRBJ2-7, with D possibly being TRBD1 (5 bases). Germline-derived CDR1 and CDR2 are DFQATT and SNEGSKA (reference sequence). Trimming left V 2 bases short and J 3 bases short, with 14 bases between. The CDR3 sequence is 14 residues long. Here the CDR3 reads CSARLQGGSYEQYF. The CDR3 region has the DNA TGCAGTGCTAGACTCCAGGGTGGTAGCTACGAGCAGTACTTC.

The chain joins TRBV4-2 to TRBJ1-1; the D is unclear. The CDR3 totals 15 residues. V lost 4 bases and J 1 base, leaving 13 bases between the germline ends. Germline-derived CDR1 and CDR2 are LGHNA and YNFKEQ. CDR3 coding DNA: TGTGCCAGCAGCCCCGGGTTCCAGAAGAACACTGAAGCTTTCTTT. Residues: CASSPGFQKNTEAFF.

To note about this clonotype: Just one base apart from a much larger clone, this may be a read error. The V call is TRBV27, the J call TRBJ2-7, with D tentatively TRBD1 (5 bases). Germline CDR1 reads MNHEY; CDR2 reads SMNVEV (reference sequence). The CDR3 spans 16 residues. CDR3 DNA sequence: TGTGCCAGCAATTTATCAGGGCAGACCTTCGCCTACGAGCAGTACTTC. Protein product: CASNLSGQTFAYEQYF.

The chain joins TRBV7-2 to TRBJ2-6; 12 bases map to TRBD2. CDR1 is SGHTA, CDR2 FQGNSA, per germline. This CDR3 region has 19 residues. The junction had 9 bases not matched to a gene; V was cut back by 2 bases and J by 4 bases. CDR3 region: CASSLRSRLAGAGANVLTF. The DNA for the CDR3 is TGTGCCAGCAGCTTAAGGTCGCGACTAGCGGGAGCCGGGGCCAACGTCCTGACTTTC.

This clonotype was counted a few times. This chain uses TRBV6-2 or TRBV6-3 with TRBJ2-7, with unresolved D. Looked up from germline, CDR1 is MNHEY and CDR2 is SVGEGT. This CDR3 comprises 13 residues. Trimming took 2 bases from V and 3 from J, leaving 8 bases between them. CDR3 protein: CASSYQFDYEQYF. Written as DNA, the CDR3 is TGTGCCAGCAGTTACCAATTCGACTACGAGCAGTACTTC.

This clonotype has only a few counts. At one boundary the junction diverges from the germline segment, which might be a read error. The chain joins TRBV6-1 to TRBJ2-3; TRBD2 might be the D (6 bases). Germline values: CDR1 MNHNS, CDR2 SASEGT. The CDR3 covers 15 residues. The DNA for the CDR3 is TGTGCCGGCAGTGAAAGGCGGAGGGACACAGATACGCAGTATTTT. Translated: CAGSERRRDTDTQYF.

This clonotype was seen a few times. DNA for the CDR3: TGTGCCAGCAGCCCGAGTACTAGGTCCCCTGGCACAGATACGCAGTATTTT. Residues: CASSPSTRSPGTDTQYF. V is TRBV9 and J is TRBJ2-3; D perhaps matches TRBD2 (5 bases). Trimming removed 4 bases from V and 1 base from J, with 19 bases in between. The CDR3 spans 17 residues. Looked up from germline, CDR1 is SGDLS and CDR2 is YYNGEE.

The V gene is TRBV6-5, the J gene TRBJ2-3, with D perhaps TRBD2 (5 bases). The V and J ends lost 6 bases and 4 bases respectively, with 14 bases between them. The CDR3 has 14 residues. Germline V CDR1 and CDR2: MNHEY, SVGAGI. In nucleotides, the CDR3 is TGTGCCAGCAGCCCTATATTCGGGGCAGATACGCAGTATTTT. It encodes CASSPIFGADTQYF.

The CDR3 here is CASSTQGTLREKLFF. The CDR3, as DNA: TGTGCCAGCAGCACACAGGGGACCTTAAGGGAAAAACTGTTTTTT. This chain joins TRBV7-2 and TRBJ1-4; TRBD1 agrees at 7 bases. The CDR3 contains 15 residues. V lost 5 bases, J lost 8 bases, and 11 bases stayed unmatched. The germline V gene encodes CDR1 SGHTA and CDR2 FQGNSA.

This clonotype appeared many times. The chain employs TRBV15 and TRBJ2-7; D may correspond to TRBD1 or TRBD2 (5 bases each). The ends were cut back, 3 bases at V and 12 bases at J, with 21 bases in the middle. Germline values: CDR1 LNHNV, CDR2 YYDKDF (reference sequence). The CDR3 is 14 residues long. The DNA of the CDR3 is TGTGCCACCAGCAGGTACGGGGACGAACCCAGTATGTACTTC. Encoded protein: CATSRYGDEPSMYF.

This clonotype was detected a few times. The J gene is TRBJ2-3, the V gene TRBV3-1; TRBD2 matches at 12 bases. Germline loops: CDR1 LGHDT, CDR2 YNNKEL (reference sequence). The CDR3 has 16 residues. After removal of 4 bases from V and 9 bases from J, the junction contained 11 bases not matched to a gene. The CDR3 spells CASSPPGLAGRITQYF. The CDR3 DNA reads TGTGCCAGCAGCCCACCAGGACTAGCGGGGAGGATCACGCAGTATTTT.

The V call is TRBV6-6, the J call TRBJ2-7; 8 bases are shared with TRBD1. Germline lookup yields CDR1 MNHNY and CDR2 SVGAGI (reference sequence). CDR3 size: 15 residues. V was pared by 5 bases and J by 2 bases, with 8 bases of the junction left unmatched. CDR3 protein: CASSRQGTGTYEQYF. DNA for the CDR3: TGTGCCAGCAGTCGACAGGGGACAGGAACCTACGAGCAGTACTTC.

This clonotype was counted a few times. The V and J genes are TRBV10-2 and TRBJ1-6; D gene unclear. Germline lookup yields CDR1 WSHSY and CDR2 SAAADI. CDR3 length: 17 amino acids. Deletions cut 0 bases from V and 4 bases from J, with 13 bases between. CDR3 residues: CASSESTPGNYNSPLHF. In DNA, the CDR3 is TGCGCCAGCAGTGAGTCGACTCCGGGGAATTATAATTCACCCCTCCACTTT.

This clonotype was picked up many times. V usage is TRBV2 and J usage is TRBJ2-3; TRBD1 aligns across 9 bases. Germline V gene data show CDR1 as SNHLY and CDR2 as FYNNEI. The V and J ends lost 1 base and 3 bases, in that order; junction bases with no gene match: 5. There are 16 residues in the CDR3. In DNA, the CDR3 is TGTGCCAGCAGTGAAGGGACAGGGGTAGGAACAGATACGCAGTATTTT. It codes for CASSEGTGVGTDTQYF.

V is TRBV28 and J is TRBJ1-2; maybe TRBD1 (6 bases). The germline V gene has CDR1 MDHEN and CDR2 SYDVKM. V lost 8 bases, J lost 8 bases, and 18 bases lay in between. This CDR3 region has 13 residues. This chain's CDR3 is CASLIPTGFGYTF. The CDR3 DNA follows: TGTGCCAGCCTAATTCCTACAGGGTTCGGCTACACCTTC.

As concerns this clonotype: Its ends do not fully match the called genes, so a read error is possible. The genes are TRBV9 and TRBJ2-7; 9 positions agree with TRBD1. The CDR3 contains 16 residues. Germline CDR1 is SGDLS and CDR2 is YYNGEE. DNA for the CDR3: TGTGCCAACAGCCCCACCTGGGACAGGGTTAGGAACGAGCAGTACTTC. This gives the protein CANSPTWDRVRNEQYF.

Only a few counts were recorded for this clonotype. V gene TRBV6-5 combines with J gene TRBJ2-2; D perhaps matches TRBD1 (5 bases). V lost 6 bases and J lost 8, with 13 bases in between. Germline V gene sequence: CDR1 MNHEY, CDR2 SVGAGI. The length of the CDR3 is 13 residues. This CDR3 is CASRAGIAGELFF. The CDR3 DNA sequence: TGTGCCAGCAGAGCAGGGATTGCAGGGGAGCTGTTTTTT.